This TCR beta chain was recorded in a study of blood T cell repertoires in COVID-19. Study as a whole: Samples of COVID-19 (acute and convalescent) were obtained from the United States, Italy and Spain. Sample material is recorded as cDNA or gDNA derived from T cells, B-cell-depleted T cells, or PBMCs.

Germline-derived CDR1 and CDR2 are MNHEY and SVGAGI. This CDR3 has 13 residues. V shed 7 bases and J shed 5 bases, with 12 bases lying between them. Per the study methods: Amplification of reference gene primers provided the estimated nucleated cell counts. Method: immunoSEQ multiplex PCR; TCRdb's copy keeps in-frame clones and lacks some. The DNA gave D and trimming, while V, J and clone size come from that table. The sample carries some 200,000 clones, roughly 86% recorded once. The clonotype was recovered from a woman in her 50s with active or convalescent COVID-19. The chain links TRBV6-5 to TRBJ1-5; no reliable D call. Sequenced input: peripheral blood. Here the CDR3 reads CASNPGRDQPQHF. The CDR3 bases are TGTGCCAGCAACCCCGGTCGGGATCAGCCCCAGCATTTT.